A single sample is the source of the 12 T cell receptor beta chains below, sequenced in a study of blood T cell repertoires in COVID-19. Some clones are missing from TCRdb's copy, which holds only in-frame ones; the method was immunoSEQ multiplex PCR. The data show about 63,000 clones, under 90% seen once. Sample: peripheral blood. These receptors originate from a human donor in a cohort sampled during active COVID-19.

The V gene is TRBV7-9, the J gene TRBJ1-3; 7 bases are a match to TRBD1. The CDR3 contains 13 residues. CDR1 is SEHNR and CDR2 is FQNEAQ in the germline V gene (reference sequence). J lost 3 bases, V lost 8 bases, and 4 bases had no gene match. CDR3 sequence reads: CASRTGGGNTIYF. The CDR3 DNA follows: TGTGCCAGCCGGACAGGAGGTGGAAACACCATATATTTT. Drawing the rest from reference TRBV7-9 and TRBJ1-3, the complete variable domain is DTGVSQNPRHKITKRGQNVTFRCDPISEHNRLYWYRQTLGQGPEFLTYFQNEAQLEKSRLLSDRFSAERPKGSFSTLEIQRTEQGDSAMYLCASRTGGGNTIYFGEGSWLTVV.

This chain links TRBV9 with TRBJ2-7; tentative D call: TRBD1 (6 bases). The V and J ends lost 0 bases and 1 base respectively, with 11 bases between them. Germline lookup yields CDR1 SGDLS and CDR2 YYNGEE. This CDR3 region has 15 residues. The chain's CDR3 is CASSVGQGLSYEQYF. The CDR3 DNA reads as TGTGCCAGCAGCGTAGGGCAGGGGCTATCCTACGAGCAGTACTTC.

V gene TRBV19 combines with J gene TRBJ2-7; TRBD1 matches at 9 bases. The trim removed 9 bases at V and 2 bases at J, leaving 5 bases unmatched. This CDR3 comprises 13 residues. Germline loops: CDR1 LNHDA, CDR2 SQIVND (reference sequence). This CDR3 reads CASTGQGPYEQYF. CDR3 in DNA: TGTGCCAGCACAGGACAGGGGCCCTACGAGCAGTACTTC.

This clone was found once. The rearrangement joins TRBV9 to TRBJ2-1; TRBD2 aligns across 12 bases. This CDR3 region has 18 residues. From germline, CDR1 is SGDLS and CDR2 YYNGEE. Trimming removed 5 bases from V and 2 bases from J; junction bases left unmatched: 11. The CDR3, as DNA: TGTGCCAGCAGTCCGGGCGGACTAGCGGGAAGGCCCTACAATGAGCAGTTCTTC. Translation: CASSPGGLAGRPYNEQFF.

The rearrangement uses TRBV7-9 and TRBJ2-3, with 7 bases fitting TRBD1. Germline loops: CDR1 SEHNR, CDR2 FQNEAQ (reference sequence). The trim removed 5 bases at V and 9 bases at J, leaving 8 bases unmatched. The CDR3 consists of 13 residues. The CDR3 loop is CASSGQGVWTQYF. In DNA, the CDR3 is TGTGCCAGCAGCGGCCAGGGGGTGTGGACGCAGTATTTT. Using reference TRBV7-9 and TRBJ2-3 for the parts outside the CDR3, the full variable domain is DTGVSQNPRHKITKRGQNVTFRCDPISEHNRLYWYRQTLGQGPEFLTYFQNEAQLEKSRLLSDRFSAERPKGSFSTLEIQRTEQGDSAMYLCASSGQGVWTQYFGPGTRLTVL.

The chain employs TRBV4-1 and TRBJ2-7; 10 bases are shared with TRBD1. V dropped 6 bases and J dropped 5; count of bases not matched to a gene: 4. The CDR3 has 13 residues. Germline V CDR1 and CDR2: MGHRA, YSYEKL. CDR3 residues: CASSRQGADEQYF. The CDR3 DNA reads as TGCGCCAGCAGTCGACAGGGGGCGGACGAGCAGTACTTC.

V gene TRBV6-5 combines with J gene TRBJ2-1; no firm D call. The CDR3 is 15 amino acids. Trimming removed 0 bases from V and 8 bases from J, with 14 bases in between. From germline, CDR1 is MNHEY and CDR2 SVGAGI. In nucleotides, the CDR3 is TGTGCCAGCAGTTACTCAGTGCGGATAAGCGATGAGCAGTTCTTC. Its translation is CASSYSVRISDEQFF.

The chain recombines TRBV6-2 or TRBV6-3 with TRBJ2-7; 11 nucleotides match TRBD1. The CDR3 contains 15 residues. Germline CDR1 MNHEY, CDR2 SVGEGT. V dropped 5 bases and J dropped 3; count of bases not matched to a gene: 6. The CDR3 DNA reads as TGTGCCAGCAGTATCTCCGGGACAGGGGGCTACGAGCAGTACTTC. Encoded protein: CASSISGTGGYEQYF.

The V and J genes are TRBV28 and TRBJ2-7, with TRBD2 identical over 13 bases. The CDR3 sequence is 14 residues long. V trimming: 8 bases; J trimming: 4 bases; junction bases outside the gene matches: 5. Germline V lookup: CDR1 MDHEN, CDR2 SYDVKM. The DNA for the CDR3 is TGTGCCAGCGTTGAACTAGCGGGGGGGTACGAGCAGTACTTC. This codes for CASVELAGGYEQYF.

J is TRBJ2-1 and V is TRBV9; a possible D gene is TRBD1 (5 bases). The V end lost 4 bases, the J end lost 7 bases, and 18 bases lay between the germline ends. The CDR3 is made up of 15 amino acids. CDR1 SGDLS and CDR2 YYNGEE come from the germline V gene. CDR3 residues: CASSRPPETVNEQFF. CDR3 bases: TGTGCCAGCAGCCGCCCCCCCGAGACAGTGAATGAGCAGTTCTTC.

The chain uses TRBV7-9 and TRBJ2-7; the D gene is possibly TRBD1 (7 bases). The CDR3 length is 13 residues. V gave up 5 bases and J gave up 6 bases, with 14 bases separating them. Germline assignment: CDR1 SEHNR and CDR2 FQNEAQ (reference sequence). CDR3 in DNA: TGTGCCAGCAGCCAGGGGGTCGGGAGCGAGCAGTACTTC. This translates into CASSQGVGSEQYF.

The CDR3 DNA reads TGCGCCAGCAGCACTCGGACAGGGGGCGAGGAAAAACTGTTTTTT. The encoded protein is CASSTRTGGEEKLFF. The chain employs TRBV5-1 and TRBJ1-4; 11 bases line up with TRBD1. Germline V CDR1 and CDR2: SGHRS, YFSETQ. The J segment lost 8 bases and the V segment lost 4 bases, leaving 7 bases of the junction unmatched. This CDR3 comprises 15 residues.